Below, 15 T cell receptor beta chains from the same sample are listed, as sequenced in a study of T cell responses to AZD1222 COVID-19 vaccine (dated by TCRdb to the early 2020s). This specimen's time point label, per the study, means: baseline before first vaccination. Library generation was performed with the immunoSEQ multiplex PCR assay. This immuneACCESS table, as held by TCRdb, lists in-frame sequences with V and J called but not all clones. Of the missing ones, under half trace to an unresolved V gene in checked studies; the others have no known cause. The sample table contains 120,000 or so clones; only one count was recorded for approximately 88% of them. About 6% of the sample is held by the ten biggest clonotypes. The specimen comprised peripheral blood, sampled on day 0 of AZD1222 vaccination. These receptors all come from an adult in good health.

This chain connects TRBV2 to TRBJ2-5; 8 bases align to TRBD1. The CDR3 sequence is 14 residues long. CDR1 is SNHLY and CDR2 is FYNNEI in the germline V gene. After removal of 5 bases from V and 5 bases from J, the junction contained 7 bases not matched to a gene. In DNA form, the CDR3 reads TGTGCCAGCAGTTCGACAGGGGTGGTTGAGACCCAGTACTTC. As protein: CASSSTGVVETQYF.

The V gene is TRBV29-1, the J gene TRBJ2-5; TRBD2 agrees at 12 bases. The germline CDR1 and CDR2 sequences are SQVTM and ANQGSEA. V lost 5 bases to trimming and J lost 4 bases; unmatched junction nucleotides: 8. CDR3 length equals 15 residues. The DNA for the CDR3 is TGCAGCGTTCCAAGACTAGCGGGGGTTGGAGAGACCCAGTACTTC. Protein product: CSVPRLAGVGETQYF.

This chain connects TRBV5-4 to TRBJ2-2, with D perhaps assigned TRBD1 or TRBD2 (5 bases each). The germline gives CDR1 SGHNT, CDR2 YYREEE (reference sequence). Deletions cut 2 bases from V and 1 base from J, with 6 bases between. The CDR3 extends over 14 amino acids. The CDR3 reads CASSFGGNTGELFF. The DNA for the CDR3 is TGTGCCAGCAGCTTTGGGGGGAACACCGGGGAGCTGTTTTTT.

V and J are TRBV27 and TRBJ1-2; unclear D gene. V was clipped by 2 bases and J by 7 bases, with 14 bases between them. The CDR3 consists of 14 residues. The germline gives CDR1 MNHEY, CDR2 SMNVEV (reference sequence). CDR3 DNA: TGTGCCAGCAGTTTACTTGGACGGTCGGGTGGCTACACCTTC. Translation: CASSLLGRSGGYTF.

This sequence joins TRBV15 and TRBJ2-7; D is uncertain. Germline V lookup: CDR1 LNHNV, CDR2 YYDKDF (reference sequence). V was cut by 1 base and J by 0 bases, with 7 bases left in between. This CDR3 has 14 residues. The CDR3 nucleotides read TGTGCCACCAGCAGAGTCGTCGGCTCCTACGAGCAGTACTTC. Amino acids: CATSRVVGSYEQYF.

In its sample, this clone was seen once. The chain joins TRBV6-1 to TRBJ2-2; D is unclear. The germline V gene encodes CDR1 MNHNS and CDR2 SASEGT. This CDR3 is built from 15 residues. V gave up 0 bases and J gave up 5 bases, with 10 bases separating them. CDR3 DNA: TGTGCCAGCAGTGAAGCTGGGGTATGGACCGGGGAGCTGTTTTTT. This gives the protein CASSEAGVWTGELFF.

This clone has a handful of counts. The CDR3 DNA sequence: TGTGCCAGCAGCCTCGACAGAACAAATTCACCCCTCCACTTT. This codes for CASSLDRTNSPLHF. The gene calls are TRBV5-4 and TRBJ1-6, with D perhaps TRBD1 (5 bases). The V end lost 4 bases, the J end lost 7 bases, and 12 bases lay between the germline ends. The CDR3 loop spans 14 amino acids. The germline V gene has CDR1 SGHNT and CDR2 YYREEE (reference sequence).

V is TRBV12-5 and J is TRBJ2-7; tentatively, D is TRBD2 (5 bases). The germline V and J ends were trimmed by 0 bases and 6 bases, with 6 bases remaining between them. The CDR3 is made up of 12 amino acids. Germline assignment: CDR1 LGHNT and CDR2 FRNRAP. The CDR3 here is CASGLVEGEQYF. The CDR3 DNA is TGTGCTAGTGGTTTGGTAGAGGGCGAGCAGTACTTC.

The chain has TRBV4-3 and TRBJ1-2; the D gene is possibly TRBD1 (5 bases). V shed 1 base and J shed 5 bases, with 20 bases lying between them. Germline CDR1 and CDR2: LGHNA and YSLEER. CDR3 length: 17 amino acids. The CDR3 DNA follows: TGCGCCAGCAGCCAAGGGGCAGGGAGCATGTTAACTTATGGCTACACCTTC. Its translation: CASSQGAGSMLTYGYTF.

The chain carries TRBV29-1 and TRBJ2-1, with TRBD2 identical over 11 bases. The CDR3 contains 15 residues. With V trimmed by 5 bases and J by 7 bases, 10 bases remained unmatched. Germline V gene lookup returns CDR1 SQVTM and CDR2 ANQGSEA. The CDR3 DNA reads TGCAGCGTTAAAATTAGCGGGAGGGGTTTGAATGAGCAGTTCTTC. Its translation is CSVKISGRGLNEQFF.

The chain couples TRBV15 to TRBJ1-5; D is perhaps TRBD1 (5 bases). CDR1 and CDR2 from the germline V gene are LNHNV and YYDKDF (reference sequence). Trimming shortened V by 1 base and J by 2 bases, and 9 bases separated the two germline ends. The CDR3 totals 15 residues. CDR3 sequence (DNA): TGTGCCACCAGCAGAGCAGGGTCCGGCAATCAGCCCCAGCATTTT. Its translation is CATSRAGSGNQPQHF.

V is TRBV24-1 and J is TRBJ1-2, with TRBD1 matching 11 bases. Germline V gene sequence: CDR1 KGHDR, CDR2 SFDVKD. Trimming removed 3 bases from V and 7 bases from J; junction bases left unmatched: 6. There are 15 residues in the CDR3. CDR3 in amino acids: CATSDPGQGVRGYTF. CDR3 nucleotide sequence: TGTGCCACCAGTGATCCGGGACAGGGGGTACGTGGCTACACCTTC.

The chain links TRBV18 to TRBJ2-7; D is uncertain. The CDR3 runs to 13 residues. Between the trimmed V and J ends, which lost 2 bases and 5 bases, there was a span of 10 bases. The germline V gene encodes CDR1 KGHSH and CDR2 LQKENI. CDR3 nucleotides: TGTGCCAGCTCACCAGATTCACGGAACGAGCAGTACTTC. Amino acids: CASSPDSRNEQYF.

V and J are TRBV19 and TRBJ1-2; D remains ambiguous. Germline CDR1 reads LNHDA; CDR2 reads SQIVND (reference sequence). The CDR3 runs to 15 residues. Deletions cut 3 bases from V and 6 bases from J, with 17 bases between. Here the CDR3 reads CASSMTITLWNGYTF. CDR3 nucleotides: TGTGCCAGTAGTATGACCATTACGCTTTGGAATGGCTACACCTTC.

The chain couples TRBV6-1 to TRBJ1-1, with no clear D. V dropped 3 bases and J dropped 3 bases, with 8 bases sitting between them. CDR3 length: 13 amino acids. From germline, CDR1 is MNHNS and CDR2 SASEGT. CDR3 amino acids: CASSEDGDTEAFF. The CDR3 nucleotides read TGTGCCAGCAGTGAGGATGGGGACACTGAAGCTTTCTTT.